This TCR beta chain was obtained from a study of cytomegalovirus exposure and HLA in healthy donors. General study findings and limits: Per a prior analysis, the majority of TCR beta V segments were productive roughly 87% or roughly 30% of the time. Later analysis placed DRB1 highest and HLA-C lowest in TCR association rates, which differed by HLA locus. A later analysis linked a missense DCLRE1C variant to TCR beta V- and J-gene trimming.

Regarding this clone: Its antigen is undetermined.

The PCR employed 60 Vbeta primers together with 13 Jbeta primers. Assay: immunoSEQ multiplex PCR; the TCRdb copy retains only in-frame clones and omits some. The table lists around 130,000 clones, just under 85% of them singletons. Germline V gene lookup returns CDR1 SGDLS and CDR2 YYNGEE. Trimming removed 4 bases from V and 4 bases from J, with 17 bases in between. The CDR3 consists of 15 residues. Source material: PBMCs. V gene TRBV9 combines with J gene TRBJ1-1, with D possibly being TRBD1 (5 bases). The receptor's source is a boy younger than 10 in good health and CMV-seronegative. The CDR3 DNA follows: TGTGCCAGCAGCCTCGCAGGGCATGAGAGCACTGAAGCTTTCTTT. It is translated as CASSLAGHESTEAFF.